This T cell receptor beta chain stems from a study of Ad26.COV2.S vaccination and SARS-CoV-2 variants (dated by TCRdb to 2020 to 2022). As for the study more broadly: Vaccine-arm donors were drawn from COV1001, a multicentre, randomized, double-blind, placebo-controlled phase I-IIa trial of Ad26.COV2.S in healthy adults. Ad26.COV2.S was given intramuscularly at 5x10^10 or 1x10^11 viral particles, as a single shot or as two shots 56 days apart. TCRbeta repertoire sequencing served as the tool for gauging how specific and how broad the SARS-CoV-2-reactive T cell receptors were following Ad26.COV2.S vaccination. The TCR-sequenced set comprised about 32 samples: around 20 Ad26.COV2.S vaccine recipients, 5 placebo recipients and 8 SARS-CoV-2 convalescent individuals. Trial participants were randomized into five groups of five: low-dose or high-dose Ad26.COV2.S given once or twice, or placebo on both occasions. Throughout the experiments and outcome assessment, investigators stayed blinded to trial group allocation.

As concerns this clone: The target of this receptor is not known. Base qualities are not recorded, but no much larger clone differs from it by a single base.

The treatment or condition label here, explained by the study, means: some 20 received Ad26.COV2.S at low or high dose, single or two shots; about 5 received placebo; per-sample allocation not given. For vaccine and placebo recipients, the sequenced repertoires came from samples collected on day 63 after the first injection. Cohort 1b enrolled 25 to 30 adults aged 18-55 years at a single site in Boston, USA, between 29 July and 7 August 2020. As a vaccine, Ad26.COV2.S was a replication-incompetent adenovirus type 26 vector that expressed a prefusion-stabilized SARS-CoV-2 spike protein derived from the original Wuhan strain. The immunoSEQ Assay was used to sequence TCRbeta CDR3 regions. After extraction, genomic DNA underwent amplification by bias-controlled multiplex PCR, followed by high-throughput sequencing. In the authors' own workflow: To quantify the absolute abundance of every unique TCRbeta CDR3 region, sequences were collapsed and filtered. Usable DNA was measured by amplifying reference genes present in all nucleated cells, and TCRbeta template counts were normalized to that usable DNA to estimate T cell fraction. Repertoire TCRs were annotated as SARS-CoV-2-specific by exact matching of V gene, CDR3 amino acid sequence and J gene to a known reactive TCR set. MIRA supplied the reference SARS-CoV-2 TCR set, which was filtered for enrichment in COVID-19-positive ImmuneCODE repertoires so that public or cross-reactive TCRs were removed. Using the MIRA antigens, annotated TCRs were further analysed by specific ORF or by position within an ORF. Depth was the summed frequency of annotated unique rearrangements, while breadth was defined as annotated unique rearrangements over total unique productive rearrangements. Two-sided Wilcoxon rank-sum tests were used to compare TCR breadth between groups. As stored in TCRdb, this immuneACCESS dataset retains in-frame rearrangements with V and J assigned. A fraction of the clones does not appear; measured against another copy, unresolved V genes explain less than half of the discrepancy, and the remainder lacks a known reason. The V and J calls and clone size are taken from that table; D and trimming were inferred from the DNA. The sample includes about 680,000 clones, with around 92% observed a single time. The ten most abundant clones make up roughly 1.5% of the sample.

CDR1 and CDR2 (MNHNY, SVGAGI) derive from the germline V gene (reference sequence). V is cut by 3 bases and J by 5 bases, and the space between the germline ends is 7 bases. The CDR3 covers 12 residues, taking in both the cysteine and the phenylalanine. Of all the DNA, just the CDR3 is kept, 36 bases in frame from base 1. Results and caveats for the whole study, not just this receptor: Substantial breadth of spike-specific CD8+ and CD4+ T cell responses was reported after vaccination. Vaccine and placebo recipients had similar non-spike TCR breadth, a finding consistent with the vaccine containing only spike. The authors noted that total T cell responses may have been underestimated by the TCR breadth and depth analyses. The study was not powered for comparison of responses between vaccine doses or regimens. Ad26.COV2.S recipients had higher spike-specific TCR breadth than placebo recipients (P = 0.0014).

This receptor chain uses TRBV6-6 and TRBJ1-1; the D gene cannot be named for sure. Sample: peripheral blood, taken in a trial of Ad26.COV2.S vaccine versus placebo. The receptor was derived from a person aged 18-60 years who received the Ad26.COV2.S COVID-19 vaccine or a placebo. The bases are TGTGCCAGCAGTTATTGGGAAACTGAAGCTTTCTTT. Translated, it reads CASSYWETEAFF.